This entry lists 2 T cell receptor beta chains sequenced from one sample in a study of cytomegalovirus exposure and HLA in healthy donors. 60 Vbeta and 13 Jbeta primers were used in PCR. Assay used: immunoSEQ multiplex PCR; TCRdb lists only in-frame clones, some missing. The table shows 81,000 or so clones, with more than 55% occurring only once. Specimen: PBMCs. The receptors were gathered from a woman in her 30s in good health and CMV-seropositive.

CDR3 sequence: CASSPYGEEKLFF. The CDR3 DNA reads TGTGCCAGCAGCCCTTACGGGGAAGAAAAACTGTTTTTT. The chain is built from TRBV7-9 and TRBJ1-4; the D is unclear. Germline V gives CDR1 SEHNR, CDR2 FQNEAQ (reference sequence). This CDR3 comprises 13 residues. V was pared by 5 bases and J by 8 bases, with 12 bases between. Full variable domain (missing parts from reference TRBV7-9 and TRBJ1-4): DTGVSQNPRHKITKRGQNVTFRCDPISEHNRLYWYRQTLGQGPEFLTYFQNEAQLEKSRLLSDRFSAERPKGSFSTLEIQRTEQGDSAMYLCASSPYGEEKLFFGSGTQLSVL.

This chain joins TRBV18 and TRBJ2-7, with D possibly being TRBD2 (5 bases). V was trimmed by 3 bases and J by 3 bases, leaving 18 bases between them. This CDR3 is built from 16 residues. Germline-derived CDR1 and CDR2 are KGHSH and LQKENI. The CDR3 sequence: CASSPWGNGEDYEQYF. CDR3 coding DNA: TGTGCCAGCTCACCCTGGGGTAACGGGGAAGACTACGAGCAGTACTTC. The whole variable domain, remainder taken from reference TRBV18 and TRBJ2-7, is NAGVMQNPRHLVRRRGQEARLRCSPMKGHSHVYWYRQLPEEGLKFMVYLQKENIIDESGMPKERFSAEFPKEGPSILRIQQVVRGDSAAYFCASSPWGNGEDYEQYFGPGTRLTVT.